The source of this TCR beta chain is a study of identical twins. Notes on the study in general: Partly confounded zero-insertion analyses could result from invariant MAIT and iNKT cells. The study found that models underestimated out-of-frame TCR alpha sharing in monozygotic twins.

Notes on this clonotype: Its antigen is unidentified.

Template switching, a step in the protocol, added a universal primer site, and cDNA carried unique molecular identifiers. TCRdb reanalysed the 5' RACE reads using MiXCR and keeps one entry per CDR3 protein. The sample includes some 500,000 distinct CDR3 sequences, roughly 9.9% of them seen just once. The V and J ends lost 1 base and 4 bases respectively, with 13 bases between them. The V gene's germline CDR1 is DFQATT and CDR2 SNEGSKA (reference sequence). There are 14 residues in the CDR3. These sequences were also reported in another study, on yellow fever vaccine responses in identical twins.

This receptor was obtained from a young woman in good health. The specimen was PBMCs. This rearrangement joins TRBV20-1 to TRBJ2-5; possibly TRBD2 for D (7 bases). The CDR3: CSARVGGPAETQYF. The CDR3 DNA sequence: TGCAGTGCTAGAGTCGGGGGGCCGGCAGAGACCCAGTACTTC.